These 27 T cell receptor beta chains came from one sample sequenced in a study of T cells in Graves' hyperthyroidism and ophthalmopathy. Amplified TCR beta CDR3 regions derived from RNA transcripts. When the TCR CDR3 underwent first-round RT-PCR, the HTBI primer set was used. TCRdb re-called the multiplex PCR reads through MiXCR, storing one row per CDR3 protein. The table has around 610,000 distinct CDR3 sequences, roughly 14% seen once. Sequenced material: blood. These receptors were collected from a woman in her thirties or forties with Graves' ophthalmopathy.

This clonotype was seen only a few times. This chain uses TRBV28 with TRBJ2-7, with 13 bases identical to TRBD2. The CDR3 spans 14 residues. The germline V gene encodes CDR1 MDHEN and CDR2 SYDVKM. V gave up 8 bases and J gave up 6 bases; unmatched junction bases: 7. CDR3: CASLGLAGAPEQYF. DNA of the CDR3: TGTGCCAGCCTAGGACTAGCGGGAGCTCCCGAGCAGTACTTC.

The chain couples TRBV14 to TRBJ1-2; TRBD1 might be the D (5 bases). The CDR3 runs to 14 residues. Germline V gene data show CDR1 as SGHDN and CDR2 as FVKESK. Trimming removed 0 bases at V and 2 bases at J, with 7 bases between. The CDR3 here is CASSQENRNYGYTF. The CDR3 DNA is TGTGCCAGCAGCCAAGAGAACAGGAACTATGGCTACACCTTC.

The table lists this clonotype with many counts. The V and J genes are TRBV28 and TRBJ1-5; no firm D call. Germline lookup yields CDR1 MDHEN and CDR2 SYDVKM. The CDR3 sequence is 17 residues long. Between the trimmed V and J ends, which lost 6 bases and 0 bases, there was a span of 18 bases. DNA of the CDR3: TGTGCCAGCAGACCTAACCAGTTCCTCTATAGCAATCAGCCCCAGCATTTT. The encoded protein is CASRPNQFLYSNQPQHF. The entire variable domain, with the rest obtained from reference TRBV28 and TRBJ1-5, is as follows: DVKVTQSSRYLVKRTGEKVFLECVQDMDHENMFWYRQDPGLGLRLIYFSYDVKMKEKGDIPEGYSVSREKKERFSLILESASTNQTSMYLCASRPNQFLYSNQPQHFGDGTRLSIL.

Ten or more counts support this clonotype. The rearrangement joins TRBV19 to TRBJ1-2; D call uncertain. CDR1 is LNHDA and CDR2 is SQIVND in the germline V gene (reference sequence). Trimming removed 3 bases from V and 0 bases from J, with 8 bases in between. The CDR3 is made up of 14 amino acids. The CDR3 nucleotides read TGTGCCAGTAGTATTGCAACGTCTAACTATGGCTACACCTTC. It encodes CASSIATSNYGYTF. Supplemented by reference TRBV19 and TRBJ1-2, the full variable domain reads DGGITQSPKYLFRKEGQNVTLSCEQNLNHDAMYWYRQDPGQGLRLIYYSQIVNDFQKGDIAEGYSVSREKKESFPLTVTSAQKNPTAFYLCASSIATSNYGYTFGSGTRLTVV.

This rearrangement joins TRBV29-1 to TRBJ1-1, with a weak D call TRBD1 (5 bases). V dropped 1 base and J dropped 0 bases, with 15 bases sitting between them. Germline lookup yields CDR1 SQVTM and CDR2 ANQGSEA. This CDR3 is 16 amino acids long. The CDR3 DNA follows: TGCAGCGTTGAAGTGGGCGGGGCGAACCTGAACACTGAAGCTTTCTTT. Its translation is CSVEVGGANLNTEAFF.

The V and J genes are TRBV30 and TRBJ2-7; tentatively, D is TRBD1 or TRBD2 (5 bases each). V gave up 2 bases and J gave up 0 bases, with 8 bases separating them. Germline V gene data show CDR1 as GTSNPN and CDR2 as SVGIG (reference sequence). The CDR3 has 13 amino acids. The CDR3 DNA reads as TGTGCCTGGAGTTCCGGGACCTCCTACGAGCAGTACTTC. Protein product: CAWSSGTSYEQYF.

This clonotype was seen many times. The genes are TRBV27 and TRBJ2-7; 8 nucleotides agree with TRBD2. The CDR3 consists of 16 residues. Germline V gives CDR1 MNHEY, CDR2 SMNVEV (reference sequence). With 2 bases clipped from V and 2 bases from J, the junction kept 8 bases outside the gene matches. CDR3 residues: CASSLQGSGAPYEQYF. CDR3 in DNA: TGTGCCAGCAGTTTACAGGGTAGCGGGGCCCCCTACGAGCAGTACTTC.

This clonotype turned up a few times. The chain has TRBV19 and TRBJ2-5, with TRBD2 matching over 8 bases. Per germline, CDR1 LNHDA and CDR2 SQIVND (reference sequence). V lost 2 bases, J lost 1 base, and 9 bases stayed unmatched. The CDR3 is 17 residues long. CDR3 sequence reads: CASSIRSGRLSQETQYF. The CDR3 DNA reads TGTGCCAGTAGTATACGAAGCGGGAGACTATCCCAAGAGACCCAGTACTTC.

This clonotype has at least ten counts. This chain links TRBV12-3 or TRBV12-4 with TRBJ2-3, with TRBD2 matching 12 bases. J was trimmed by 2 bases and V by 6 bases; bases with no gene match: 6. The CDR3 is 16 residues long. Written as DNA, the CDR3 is TGTGCCAGCAGAGAGAGGACTAGCGGGAACACAGATACGCAGTATTTT. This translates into CASRERTSGNTDTQYF.

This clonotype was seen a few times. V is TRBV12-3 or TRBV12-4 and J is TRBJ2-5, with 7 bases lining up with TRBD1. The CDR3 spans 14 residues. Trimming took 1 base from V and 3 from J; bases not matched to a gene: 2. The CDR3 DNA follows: TGTGCCAGCAGTTTAGAAACAGGGGAAGAGACCCAGTACTTC. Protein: CASSLETGEETQYF.

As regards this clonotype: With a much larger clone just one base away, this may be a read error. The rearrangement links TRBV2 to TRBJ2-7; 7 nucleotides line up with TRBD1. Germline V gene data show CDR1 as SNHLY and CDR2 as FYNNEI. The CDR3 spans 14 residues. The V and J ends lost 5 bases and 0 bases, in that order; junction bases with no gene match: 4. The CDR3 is CASSTGTVSYEQYF. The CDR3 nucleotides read TGTGCCAGCAGTACCGGGACAGTCTCCTACGAGCAGTACTTC.

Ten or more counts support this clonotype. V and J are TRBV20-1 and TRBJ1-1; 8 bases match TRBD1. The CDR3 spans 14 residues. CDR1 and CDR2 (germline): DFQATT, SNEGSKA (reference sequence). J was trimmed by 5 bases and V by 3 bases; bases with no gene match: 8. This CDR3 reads CSASRGQGGTEAFF. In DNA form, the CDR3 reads TGCAGTGCTAGCCGAGGACAGGGAGGAACTGAAGCTTTCTTT.

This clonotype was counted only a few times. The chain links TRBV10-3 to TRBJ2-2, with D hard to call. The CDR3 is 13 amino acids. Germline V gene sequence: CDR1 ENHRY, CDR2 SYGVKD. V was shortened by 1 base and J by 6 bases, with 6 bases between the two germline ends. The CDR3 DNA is TGTGCCATCAGTGAGTTAGCCGCCGGGGAGCTGTTTTTT. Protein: CAISELAAGELFF.

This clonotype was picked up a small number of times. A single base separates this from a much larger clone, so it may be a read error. CDR3 nucleotides: TGTGCCAACAGAGACAGAAGCTCTGGAAACACCATATATTTT. Protein: CANRDRSSGNTIYF. V gene TRBV12-3 or TRBV12-4 combines with J gene TRBJ1-3; tentatively, D is TRBD1 (5 bases). The CDR3 loop spans 14 amino acids. V lost 10 bases to trimming and J lost 0 bases, with 13 bases between them.

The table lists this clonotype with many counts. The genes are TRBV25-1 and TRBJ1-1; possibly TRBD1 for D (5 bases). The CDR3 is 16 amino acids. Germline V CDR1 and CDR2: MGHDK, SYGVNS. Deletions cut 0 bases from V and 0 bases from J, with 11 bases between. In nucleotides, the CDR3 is TGTGCCAGCAGTGAATACGGAAGGGGTGTGAACACTGAAGCTTTCTTT. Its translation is CASSEYGRGVNTEAFF.

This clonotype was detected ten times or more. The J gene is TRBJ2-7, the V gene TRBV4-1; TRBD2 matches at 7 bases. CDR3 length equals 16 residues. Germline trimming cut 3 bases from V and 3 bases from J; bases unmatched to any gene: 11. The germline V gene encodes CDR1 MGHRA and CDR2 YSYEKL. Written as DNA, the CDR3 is TGCGCCAGCAGCCAGGTGTCGGGAGGTATTTACTACGAGCAGTACTTC. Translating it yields CASSQVSGGIYYEQYF.

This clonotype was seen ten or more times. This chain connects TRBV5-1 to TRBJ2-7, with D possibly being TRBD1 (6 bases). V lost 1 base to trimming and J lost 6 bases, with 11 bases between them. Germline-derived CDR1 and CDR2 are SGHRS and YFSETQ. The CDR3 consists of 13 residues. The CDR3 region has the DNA TGCGCCAGCAGCTTGTCAGGGGCGGGCGAGCAGTACTTC. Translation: CASSLSGAGEQYF. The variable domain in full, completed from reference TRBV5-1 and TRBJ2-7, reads KAGVTQTPRYLIKTRGQQVTLSCSPISGHRSVSWYQQTPGQGLQFLFEYFSETQRNKGNFPGRFSGRQFSNSRSEMNVSTLELGDSALYLCASSLSGAGEQYFGPGTRLTVT.

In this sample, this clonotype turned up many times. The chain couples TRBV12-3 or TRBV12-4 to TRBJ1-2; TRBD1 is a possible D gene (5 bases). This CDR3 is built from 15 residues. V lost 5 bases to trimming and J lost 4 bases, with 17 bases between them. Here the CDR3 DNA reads TGTGCCAGCAGTCCCTCTGGGACTGTTCCCTATGGCTACACCTTC. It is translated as CASSPSGTVPYGYTF.

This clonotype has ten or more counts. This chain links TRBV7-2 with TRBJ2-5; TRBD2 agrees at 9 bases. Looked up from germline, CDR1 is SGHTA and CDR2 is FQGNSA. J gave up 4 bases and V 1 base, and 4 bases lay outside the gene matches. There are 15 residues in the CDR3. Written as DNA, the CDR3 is TGTGCCAGCAGCTTAGTAGCGGGAGCGAGAGAGACCCAGTACTTC. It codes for CASSLVAGARETQYF.

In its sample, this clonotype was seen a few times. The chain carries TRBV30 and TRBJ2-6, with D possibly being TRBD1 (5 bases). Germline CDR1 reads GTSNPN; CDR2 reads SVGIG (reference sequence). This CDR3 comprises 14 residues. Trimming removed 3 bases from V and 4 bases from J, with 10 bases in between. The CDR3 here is CAWRQVQGANVLTF. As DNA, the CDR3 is TGTGCCTGGAGACAGGTCCAGGGGGCCAACGTCCTGACTTTC.

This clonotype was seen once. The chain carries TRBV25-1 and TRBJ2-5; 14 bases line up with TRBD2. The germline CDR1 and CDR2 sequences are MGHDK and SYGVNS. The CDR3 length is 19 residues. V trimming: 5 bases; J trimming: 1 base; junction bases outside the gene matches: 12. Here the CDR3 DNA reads TGTGCCAGCAGTATAGGGACTAGCGGGAGAGAGAGACCCCAAGAGACCCAGTACTTC. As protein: CASSIGTSGRERPQETQYF. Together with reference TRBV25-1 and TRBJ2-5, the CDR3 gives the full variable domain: EADIYQTPRYLVIGTGKKITLECSQTMGHDKMYWYQQDPGMELHLIHYSYGVNSTEKGDLSSESTVSRIRTEHFPLTLESARPSHTSQYLCASSIGTSGRERPQETQYFGPGTRLLVL.

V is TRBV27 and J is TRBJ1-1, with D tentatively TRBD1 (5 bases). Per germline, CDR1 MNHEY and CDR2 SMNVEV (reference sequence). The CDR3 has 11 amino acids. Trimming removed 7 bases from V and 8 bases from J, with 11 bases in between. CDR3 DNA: TGTGCCAGCATCCGGGGCTTCGAAGCTTTCTTT. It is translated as CASIRGFEAFF.

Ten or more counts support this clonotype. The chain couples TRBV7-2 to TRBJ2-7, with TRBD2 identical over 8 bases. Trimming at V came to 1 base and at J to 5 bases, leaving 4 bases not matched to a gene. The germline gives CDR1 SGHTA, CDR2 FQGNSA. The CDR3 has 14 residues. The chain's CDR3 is CASSLGGLGHEQYF. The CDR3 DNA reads TGTGCCAGCAGCTTAGGGGGACTAGGCCACGAGCAGTACTTC.

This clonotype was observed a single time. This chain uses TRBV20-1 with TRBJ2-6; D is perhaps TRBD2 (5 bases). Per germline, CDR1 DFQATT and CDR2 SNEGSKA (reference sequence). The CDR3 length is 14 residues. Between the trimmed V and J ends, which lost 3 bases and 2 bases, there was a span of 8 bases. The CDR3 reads CSARDSAGANVLTF. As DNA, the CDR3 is TGCAGTGCTAGGGACTCAGCTGGGGCCAACGTCCTGACTTTC.

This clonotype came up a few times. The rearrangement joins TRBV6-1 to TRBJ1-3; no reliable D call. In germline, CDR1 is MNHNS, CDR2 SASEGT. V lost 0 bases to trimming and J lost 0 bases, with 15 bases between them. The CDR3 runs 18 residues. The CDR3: CASSEAAPQLNSGNTIYF. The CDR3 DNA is TGTGCCAGCAGTGAAGCCGCCCCTCAACTGAACTCTGGAAACACCATATATTTT.

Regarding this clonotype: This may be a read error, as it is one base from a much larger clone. The CDR3 coding sequence is TGTGCCAGCAGTCCCCTGGGAAACACCATATATTTT. Translating gives CASSPLGNTIYF. This chain connects TRBV2 to TRBJ1-3, with unresolved D. V was cut by 5 bases and J by 4 bases, with 6 bases left in between. CDR1 and CDR2 (germline): SNHLY, FYNNEI. The CDR3 spans 12 residues.

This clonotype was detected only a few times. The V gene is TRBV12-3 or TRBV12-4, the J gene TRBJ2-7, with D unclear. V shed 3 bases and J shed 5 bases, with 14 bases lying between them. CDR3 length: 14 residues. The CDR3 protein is CASSFLSGRDEQYF. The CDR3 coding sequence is TGTGCCAGCAGTTTCCTGTCAGGCCGGGACGAGCAGTACTTC.